The rows below give T cell receptor beta chains drawn from one sample of a study of blood T cell repertoires in COVID-19. Clones were sequenced by immunoSEQ multiplex PCR, and TCRdb holds only the in-frame ones, with some missing. The sample shows 140,000 or so clones, less than 90% of them seen only once. Material for sequencing was peripheral blood. These receptors were collected from a man under 40 with COVID-19, enrolled during active disease. The CDR3 runs from the conserved cysteine through the conserved F or W. A D gene is named only where the DNA matches it firmly. Clone size is stated in some rows and not others, as once, few, many or a class when expanded.

clone size	J gene	D gene	V gene	CDR3 DNA	CDR3 protein
few	TRBJ2-7	TRBD1	TRBV2	TGTGCCAGCAGGTTCCAGGGGGCGGGCTACGAGCAGTACTTC	CASRFQGAGYEQYF
.	TRBJ1-5	TRBD1	TRBV6-6	TGTGCCAGCAGCCGAGGGGGCAATAGCAATCAGCCCCAGCATTTT	CASSRGGNSNQPQHF
.	TRBJ2-2	.	TRBV5-5	TGTGCCAGCAGCTTGGGCGGGATAAGTACCGGGGAGCTGTTTTTT	CASSLGGISTGELFF
.	TRBJ2-7	TRBD2	TRBV19	TGTGCCAGTAGTTGGACTAGCGATTCCGAGCAGTACTTC	CASSWTSDSEQYF
.	TRBJ2-1	.	TRBV3-1/TRBV3-2	TGTGCCAGCAGCCAAGGGCGAGCGGATAACAATGAGCAGTTCTTC	CASSQGRADNNEQFF
.	TRBJ1-2	.	TRBV7-5	TGTGCCAGAAGCAACCATGCCCTCGGACAGAAATATGGCTACACCTTC	CARSNHALGQKYGYTF
.	TRBJ2-3	TRBD2	TRBV7-2	TGTGCCAGCAGCTCGCGGGCGAGCGGGAGGGGGAGTACGCAGTATTTT	CASSSRASGRGSTQYF
.	TRBJ1-1	.	TRBV6-5	TGTGCCAGCAGTTACTCGTCGACAACGAACACTGAAGCTTTCTTT	CASSYSSTTNTEAFF
.	TRBJ2-7	TRBD1	TRBV2	TGTGCCAGCAGTCGACAGGGGGTCTACGAGCAGTACTTC	CASSRQGVYEQYF
.	TRBJ2-1	.	TRBV28	TGTGCCAGCAGTTTTACTTGGCGGGAAGGTTACAATGAGCAGTTCTTC	CASSFTWREGYNEQFF
.	TRBJ2-1	TRBD2	TRBV7-9	TGTGCCAGCAGCGGGGGACTAGCGGGAGGGCCGTATACCTACAATGAGCAGTTCTTC	CASSGGLAGGPYTYNEQFF
.	TRBJ2-1	.	TRBV6-5	TGTGCCAGCAGTTACTCGACTAGGTCCAATGAGCAGTTCTTC	CASSYSTRSNEQFF